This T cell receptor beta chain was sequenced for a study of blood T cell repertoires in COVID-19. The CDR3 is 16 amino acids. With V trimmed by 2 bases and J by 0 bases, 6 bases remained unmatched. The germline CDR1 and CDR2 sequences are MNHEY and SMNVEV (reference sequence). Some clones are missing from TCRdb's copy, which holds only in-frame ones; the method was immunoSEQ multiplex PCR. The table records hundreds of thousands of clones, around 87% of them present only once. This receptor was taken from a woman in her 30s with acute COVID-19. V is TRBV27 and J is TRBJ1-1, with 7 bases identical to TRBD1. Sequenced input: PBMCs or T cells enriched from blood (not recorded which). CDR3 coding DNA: TGTGCCAGCAGTTTAGCCCCGGACAGGATGAACACTGAAGCTTTCTTT. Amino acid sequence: CASSLAPDRMNTEAFF.